This T cell receptor beta chain was observed in a study of cytomegalovirus exposure and HLA in healthy donors. Study outcomes and limitations: Analysis performed later showed TCR beta chains linked to HLA being more clonally expanded than equally common others. V segments that were indistinguishable, TRBV6-2 and TRBV6-3 among them, were omitted from analysis. Rare TCR sequences dominated, though some public TCRs recurred in many donors.

PCR amplification relied on 60 Vbeta primers (plus 13 Jbeta primers). Produced via immunoSEQ multiplex PCR; TCRdb's table is partial and in-frame only. This table holds more than 100,000 clones, roughly 80% found once. Concerning this clone itself: The target antigen is unknown.

The V and J ends lost 3 bases and 4 bases respectively, with 16 bases between them. Germline V gives CDR1 SGHNT, CDR2 YYREEE (reference sequence). The CDR3 contains 16 residues. The chain links TRBV5-4 to TRBJ2-2; D may be TRBD2 (7 bases). Source material: PBMCs. The receptor comes from a woman aged 40 to 50 in good health and CMV-seropositive. The CDR3 protein is CASSSPYGGLTGELFF. The DNA of the CDR3 is TGTGCCAGCAGCTCCCCCTACGGGGGGCTCACCGGGGAGCTGTTTTTT.